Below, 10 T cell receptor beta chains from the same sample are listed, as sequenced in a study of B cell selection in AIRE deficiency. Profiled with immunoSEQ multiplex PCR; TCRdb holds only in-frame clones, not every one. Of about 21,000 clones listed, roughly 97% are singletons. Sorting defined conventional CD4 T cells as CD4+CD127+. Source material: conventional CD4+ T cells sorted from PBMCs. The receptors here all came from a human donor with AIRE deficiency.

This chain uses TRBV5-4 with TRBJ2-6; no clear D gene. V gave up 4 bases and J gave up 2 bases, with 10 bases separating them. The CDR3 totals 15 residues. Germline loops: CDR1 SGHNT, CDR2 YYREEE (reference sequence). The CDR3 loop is CASSANSPGANVLTF. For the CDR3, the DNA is TGTGCCAGCAGCGCGAACAGTCCTGGGGCCAACGTCCTGACTTTC.

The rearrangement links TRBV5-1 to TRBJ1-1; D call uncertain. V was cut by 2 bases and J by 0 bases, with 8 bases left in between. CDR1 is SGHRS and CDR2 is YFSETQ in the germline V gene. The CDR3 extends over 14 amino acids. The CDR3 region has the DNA TGCGCCAGCAGCTTCGGCGAGTTGAACACTGAAGCTTTCTTT. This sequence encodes CASSFGELNTEAFF.

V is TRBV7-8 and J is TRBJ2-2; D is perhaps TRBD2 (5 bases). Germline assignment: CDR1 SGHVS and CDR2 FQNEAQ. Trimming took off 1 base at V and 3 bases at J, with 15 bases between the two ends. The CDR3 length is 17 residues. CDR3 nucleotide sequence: TGTGCCAGCAGCTTAGGACGTTATGGACTTGACACCGGGGAGCTGTTTTTT. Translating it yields CASSLGRYGLDTGELFF. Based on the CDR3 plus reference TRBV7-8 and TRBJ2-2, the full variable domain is GAGVSQSPRYKVAKRGQDVALRCDPISGHVSLFWYQQALGQGPEFLTYFQNEAQLDKSGLPSDRFFAERPEGSVSTLKIQRTQQEDSAVYLCASSLGRYGLDTGELFFGEGSRLTVL.

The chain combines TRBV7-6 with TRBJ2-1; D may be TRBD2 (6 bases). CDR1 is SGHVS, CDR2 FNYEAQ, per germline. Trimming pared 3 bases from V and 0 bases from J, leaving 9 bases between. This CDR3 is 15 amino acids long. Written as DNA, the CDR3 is TGTGCCAGCAGCTTGACTAGTAGCTCCTACAATGAGCAGTTCTTC. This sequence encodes CASSLTSSSYNEQFF.

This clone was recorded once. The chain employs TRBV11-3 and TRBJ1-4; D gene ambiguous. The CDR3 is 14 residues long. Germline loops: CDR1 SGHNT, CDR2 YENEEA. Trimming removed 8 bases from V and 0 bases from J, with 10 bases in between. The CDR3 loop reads CASGFSATNEKLFF. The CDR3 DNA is TGTGCCAGCGGATTTTCGGCAACTAATGAAAAACTGTTTTTT.

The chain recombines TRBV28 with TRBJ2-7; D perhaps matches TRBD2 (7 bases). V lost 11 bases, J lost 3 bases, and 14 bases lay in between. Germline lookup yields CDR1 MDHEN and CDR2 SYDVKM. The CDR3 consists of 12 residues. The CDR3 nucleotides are TGTGCCGTTGAGGGGGGGAACTACGAGCAGTACTTC. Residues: CAVEGGNYEQYF.

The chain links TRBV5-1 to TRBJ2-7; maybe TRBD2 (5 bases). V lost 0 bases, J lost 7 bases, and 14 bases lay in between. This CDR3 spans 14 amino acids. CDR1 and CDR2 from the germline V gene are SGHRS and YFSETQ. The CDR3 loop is CASSLAVSSEEQYF. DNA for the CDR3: TGCGCCAGCAGCTTGGCCGTCAGTAGCGAAGAGCAGTACTTC. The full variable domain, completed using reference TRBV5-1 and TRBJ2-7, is KAGVTQTPRYLIKTRGQQVTLSCSPISGHRSVSWYQQTPGQGLQFLFEYFSETQRNKGNFPGRFSGRQFSNSRSEMNVSTLELGDSALYLCASSLAVSSEEQYFGPGTRLTVT.

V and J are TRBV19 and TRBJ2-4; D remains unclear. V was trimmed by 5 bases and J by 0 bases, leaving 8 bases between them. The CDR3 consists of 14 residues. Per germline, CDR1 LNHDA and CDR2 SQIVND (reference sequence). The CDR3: CASSRNGAKNIQYF. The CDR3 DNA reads TGTGCCAGTAGTCGAAATGGAGCCAAAAACATTCAGTACTTC.

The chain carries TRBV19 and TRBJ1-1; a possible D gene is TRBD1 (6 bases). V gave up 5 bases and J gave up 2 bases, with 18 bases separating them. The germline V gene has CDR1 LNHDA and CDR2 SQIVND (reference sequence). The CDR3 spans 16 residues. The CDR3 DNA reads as TGTGCCAGTAGTGTGGACAGATACCTCCTTAACACTGAAGCTTTCTTT. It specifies CASSVDRYLLNTEAFF.

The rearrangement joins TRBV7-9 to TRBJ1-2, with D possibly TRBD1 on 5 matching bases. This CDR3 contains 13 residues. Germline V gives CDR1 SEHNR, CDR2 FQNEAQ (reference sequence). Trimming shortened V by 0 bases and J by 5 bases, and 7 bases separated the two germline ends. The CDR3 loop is CASSLAGAYGYTF. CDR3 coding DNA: TGTGCCAGCAGCTTAGCAGGGGCGTATGGCTACACCTTC.